This T cell receptor beta chain was recovered during a study of neurological immune-mediated disorders. Overall study findings and caveats: None of the CDR3 amino acid sequences of expanded clones were shared across subjects, and this suggested private repertoires in all groups.

This clonotype has ten or more counts. Antigen unknown. MiXCR, run by TCRdb on the 5' RACE reads, gives a single entry per CDR3 protein. The sample includes under 130,000 distinct CDR3 sequences, 10% to 11% of them seen just once. The trim removed 3 bases at V and 3 bases at J, leaving 12 bases unmatched. The CDR3 covers 17 residues. Germline V gene sequence: CDR1 KGHDR, CDR2 SFDVKD. The time point was: longitudinal time-point 3. Sequencing used PBMCs. V and J are TRBV24-1 and TRBJ1-2, with 7 bases aligning to TRBD1. The origin of this receptor is a female donor with HTLV-1-associated myelopathy (HAM/TSP). CDR3 sequence: CATSDVGRQGVDYGYTF. The CDR3 region has the DNA TGTGCCACCAGTGATGTTGGGAGACAGGGCGTGGACTATGGCTACACCTTC.